Below, one T cell receptor beta chain is given with its context. Its antigen remains unidentified. Trimming removed 6 bases at V and 2 bases at J, with 14 bases between. CDR1 is MDHEN, CDR2 SYDVKM, per germline. CDR3 length: 15 amino acids. Vbeta (60) and Jbeta (13) primers were used in the PCR. Only in-frame clones appear in the TCRdb table, and some are missing; sequencing was by immunoSEQ multiplex PCR. This repertoire includes some 150,000 clones. This sample stems from a study of cytomegalovirus exposure and HLA in healthy donors. Findings and caveats of the study: Rarity held for most TCR sequences, but there were some public TCRs that occurred in many donors.

The TCR was taken from a man in his forties in good health and CMV-seronegative. Input material: PBMCs. The chain couples TRBV28 to TRBJ2-1; the D gene is possibly TRBD1 (6 bases). CDR3 bases: TGTGCCAGCAGACCACCAGGGGCTCCCTACAATGAGCAGTTCTTC. Amino acids: CASRPPGAPYNEQFF. Combining the CDR3 with reference TRBV28 and TRBJ2-1 gives the whole variable domain DVKVTQSSRYLVKRTGEKVFLECVQDMDHENMFWYRQDPGLGLRLIYFSYDVKMKEKGDIPEGYSVSREKKERFSLILESASTNQTSMYLCASRPPGAPYNEQFFGPGTRLTVL.